The rows below give T cell receptor beta chains drawn from one sample of a study of blood T cell repertoires in COVID-19. Produced via immunoSEQ multiplex PCR; TCRdb's table is partial and in-frame only. The sample lists over 12,000 clones; approximately 92% were seen once. Material: peripheral blood. The receptors stem from a human donor with active COVID-19. The donor label of this sample is uncertain. Each CDR3 is given with its conserved first and last residue. D genes are given only for firm matches. A row's size may be missing; if present it is once, few, many or a size class.

len	abundance	d_gene	v_gene	j_gene	CDR3aa	CDR3nt
15	.	TRBD2	TRBV29-1	TRBJ2-1	CSVGSGRASYNEQFF	TGCAGCGTTGGTAGCGGGAGGGCCTCCTACAATGAGCAGTTCTTC
15	.	TRBD1	TRBV6-2/TRBV6-3	TRBJ1-4	CASSLGTGSNEKLFF	TGTGCCAGCAGCCTCGGGACAGGGAGTAATGAAAAACTGTTTTTT
14	.	.	TRBV12-5	TRBJ2-7	CASGLGAGAGGQYF	TGTGCCAGTGGTTTGGGAGCGGGGGCAGGGGGGCAGTACTTC
17	.	TRBD2	TRBV5-1	TRBJ2-1	CASSLEPSGSSYNEQFF	TGCGCCAGCAGCTTGGAGCCTAGCGGGAGCTCCTACAATGAGCAGTTCTTC
14	.	.	TRBV11-2	TRBJ2-7	CASSLTKRPYEQYF	TGTGCCAGCAGCCTCACGAAGCGGCCTTACGAGCAGTACTTC
15	.	.	TRBV4-1	TRBJ2-1	CASSQGRSSYNEQFF	TGCGCCAGCAGCCAAGGCCGGAGCTCCTACAATGAGCAGTTCTTC
14	.	.	TRBV25-1	TRBJ2-1	CASSRIGAYNEQFF	TGTGCCAGCAGTAGGATCGGGGCCTACAATGAGCAGTTCTTC
14	.	.	TRBV7-9	TRBJ2-1	CASSKLGAYNEQFF	TGTGCCAGCAGTAAACTCGGGGCCTACAATGAGCAGTTCTTC
15	.	TRBD2	TRBV19	TRBJ2-7	CASSISSGGAYEQYF	TGTGCCAGTAGTATTTCGAGCGGGGGGGCCTACGAGCAGTACTTC
16	.	.	TRBV4-1	TRBJ2-3	CASSQDWGQITDTQYF	TGCGCCAGCAGCCAAGATTGGGGCCAGATCACAGATACGCAGTATTTT
18	.	.	TRBV7-9	TRBJ2-6	CASSRLEVAGSGANVLTF	TGTGCCAGCAGCCGTCTTGAGGTCGCGGGCTCTGGGGCCAACGTCCTGACTTTC
17	.	.	TRBV5-1	TRBJ2-1	CASTPLGWTQQSNEQFF	TGCGCCAGCACGCCGCTGGGATGGACTCAGCAGTCCAATGAGCAGTTCTTC
14	.	.	TRBV15	TRBJ1-1	CATSIIQGMTEAFF	TGTGCCACCAGCATTATCCAGGGTATGACTGAAGCTTTCTTT
14	.	.	TRBV21-1	TRBJ2-1	CASSSRQGRGEQFF	TGTGCCAGCAGCTCACGACAGGGACGTGGTGAGCAGTTCTTC
21	.	.	TRBV12-2	TRBJ2-7	CARRLAGGGLPKPALPHGQYF	TGTGCAAGGCGCTTAGCGGGGGGGGGTCTACCAAAACCGGCCCTCCCACACGGTCAGTACTTC
19	.	.	TRBV6-2/TRBV6-3	TRBJ1-3	CASSYHYEVELPSGNTIYF	TGTGCCAGCAGTTATCATTACGAGGTGGAACTCCCTTCCGGAAACACCATATATTTT
15	.	TRBD1	TRBV24-1	TRBJ2-3	CATHPGGRSTDTQYF	TGTGCCACCCACCCAGGGGGAAGGAGCACAGATACGCAGTATTTT
15	.	TRBD2	TRBV9	TRBJ2-1	CASSFIAGGPNEQFF	TGTGCCAGCAGCTTTATAGCGGGGGGGCCCAATGAGCAGTTCTTC
14	few	TRBD1	TRBV3-1/TRBV3-2	TRBJ1-3	CASSPTGFGNTIYF	TGTGCCAGCAGCCCGACAGGGTTTGGAAACACCATATATTTT
13	.	TRBD1	TRBV6-2/TRBV6-3	TRBJ1-1	CASSGTGISEAFF	TGTGCCAGCAGCGGGACAGGGATATCTGAAGCTTTCTTT
14	.	.	TRBV15	TRBJ1-3	CATSPTVSGNTIYF	TGTGCCACCAGTCCGACAGTCTCTGGAAACACCATATATTTT
14	.	TRBD1	TRBV5-1	TRBJ1-1	CASSPGTVNTEAFF	TGCGCCAGCAGCCCAGGGACAGTGAACACTGAAGCTTTCTTT
14	.	TRBD1	TRBV19	TRBJ2-7	CASSIDRGPYEQYF	TGTGCCAGTAGTATAGACAGGGGGCCATACGAGCAGTACTTC
15	once	.	TRBV28	TRBJ1-2	CASSGGDIANYGYTF	TGTGCCAGCAGTGGGGGGGACATTGCAAACTATGGCTACACCTTC
14	.	TRBD1	TRBV2	TRBJ1-2	CASSGRTGDYGYTF	TGTGCCAGCAGTGGTAGGACAGGGGACTATGGCTACACCTTC
15	.	.	TRBV4-3	TRBJ1-2	CASSQDLAGPYGYTF	TGCGCCAGCAGCCAAGATTTAGCAGGGCCCTATGGCTACACCTTC
16	.	TRBD1	TRBV9	TRBJ2-1	CASSPHPGTGNNEQFF	TGTGCCAGCAGCCCCCATCCCGGGACAGGAAACAATGAGCAGTTCTTC
12	few	.	TRBV10-1	TRBJ2-7	CASSDGSYEQYF	TGCGCCAGCAGTGACGGGTCCTACGAGCAGTACTTC
13	once	.	TRBV7-2	TRBJ2-1	CASSLDAVREQFF	TGTGCCAGCAGCTTAGACGCAGTCCGAGAGCAGTTCTTC
14	few	.	TRBV28	TRBJ1-4	CASSSIEKRGQLFF	TGTGCCAGCAGTTCAATTGAGAAAAGGGGCCAACTGTTTTTT
17	.	TRBD1	TRBV9	TRBJ2-3	CASSALQGASLTDTQYF	TGTGCCAGCAGCGCGCTACAGGGGGCATCCCTAACAGATACGCAGTATTTT